These 23 T cell receptor beta chains were sequenced from one sample in a study of cytomegalovirus exposure and HLA in healthy donors. PCR primers comprised 60 Vbeta and 13 Jbeta primers. The repertoire was sequenced with immunoSEQ multiplex PCR; TCRdb's copy has only in-frame clones and lacks some. The table shows some 130,000 clones, with about 66% occurring only once. Specimen: PBMCs. These receptors were taken from a human donor in good health.

The chain couples TRBV5-1 to TRBJ2-2; TRBD1 matches at 7 bases. The CDR3 covers 15 residues. The junction had 3 bases not matched to a gene; V was cut back by 0 bases and J by 4 bases. Germline V gene lookup returns CDR1 SGHRS and CDR2 YFSETQ. The CDR3 spells CASSLEGGSTGELFF. The CDR3 region has the DNA TGCGCCAGCAGCTTGGAAGGGGGCTCCACCGGGGAGCTGTTTTTT.

The V call is TRBV7-2, the J call TRBJ2-1; TRBD2 matches 7 bases. CDR1 and CDR2 (germline): SGHTA, FQGNSA. V was clipped by 1 base and J by 9 bases; unmatched bases: 6. The CDR3 contains 14 residues. The CDR3 sequence is CASSLGGGLGEQFF. CDR3 sequence (DNA): TGTGCCAGCAGCTTAGGGGGGGGGTTGGGTGAGCAGTTCTTC.

J is TRBJ1-1 and V is TRBV4-1; the D is unclear. This CDR3 comprises 14 residues. CDR1 and CDR2 from the germline V gene are MGHRA and YSYEKL. V lost 0 bases to trimming and J lost 0 bases, with 5 bases between them. CDR3 DNA: TGCGCCAGCAGCCAAGATACGGTGAACACTGAAGCTTTCTTT. The encoded protein is CASSQDTVNTEAFF.

The V gene is TRBV27, the J gene TRBJ2-2; perhaps TRBD1 as D (5 bases). Germline V CDR1 and CDR2: MNHEY, SMNVEV (reference sequence). V shed 5 bases and J shed 2 bases, with 15 bases lying between them. This CDR3 is built from 16 residues. CDR3 DNA sequence: TGTGCCAGCAGTATTAGTTCAGGGATCAACACCGGGGAGCTGTTTTTT. Amino acids: CASSISSGINTGELFF.

Details on this clone: A junction boundary mismatches the germline segment, possibly from a read error. The chain couples TRBV7-8 to TRBJ2-7, with a weak D call TRBD1 (6 bases). The CDR3 extends over 17 amino acids. Germline-derived CDR1 and CDR2 are SGHVS and FQNEAQ. DNA for the CDR3: TGTGCCAGCAGCCCCCGGCCGGCTTGGAGTGAGGGGGACGACCAGTACTTC. Its protein is CASSPRPAWSEGDDQYF.

The CDR3 coding sequence is TGTGCCAGCAGCCCCGGGGGTAGCGGGGTGTTGAATGAGCAGTTCTTC. Translating it yields CASSPGGSGVLNEQFF. V gene TRBV9 combines with J gene TRBJ2-1; 8 bases fit TRBD2. Losses at the gene ends were 4 bases for V and 7 bases for J; bases not matched to a gene: 13. The CDR3 extends over 16 amino acids. Germline CDR1 reads SGDLS; CDR2 reads YYNGEE.

This clone was detected once. The chain carries TRBV5-1 and TRBJ2-7, with D possibly matching TRBD1 (6 bases). This CDR3 region has 15 residues. The germline V and J ends were trimmed by 2 bases and 0 bases, with 12 bases remaining between them. Germline V CDR1 and CDR2: SGHRS, YFSETQ. The CDR3 bases are TGCGCCAGCAGCTTCGGTACAGGGTTCTCCTACGAGCAGTACTTC. This codes for CASSFGTGFSYEQYF. Drawing the rest from reference TRBV5-1 and TRBJ2-7, the complete variable domain is KAGVTQTPRYLIKTRGQQVTLSCSPISGHRSVSWYQQTPGQGLQFLFEYFSETQRNKGNFPGRFSGRQFSNSRSEMNVSTLELGDSALYLCASSFGTGFSYEQYFGPGTRLTVT.

A few counts support this clone. V and J are TRBV7-9 and TRBJ1-5, with 11 bases lining up with TRBD1. The CDR3 extends over 15 amino acids. With 4 bases clipped from V and 6 bases from J, the junction kept 5 bases outside the gene matches. Germline V lookup: CDR1 SEHNR, CDR2 FQNEAQ (reference sequence). Here the CDR3 reads CASSSGQGAPQPQHF. The CDR3 DNA reads TGTGCCAGCAGCTCAGGACAGGGGGCGCCTCAGCCCCAGCATTTT.

V is TRBV29-1 and J is TRBJ2-1; 8 positions match TRBD2. In germline, CDR1 is SQVTM, CDR2 ANQGSEA. CDR3 length: 15 residues. The J segment lost 5 bases and the V segment lost 7 bases, leaving 13 bases of the junction unmatched. CDR3 loop: CSALGLDTFNNEQFF. The CDR3 DNA sequence: TGCAGCGCCCTGGGACTAGACACCTTCAACAATGAGCAGTTCTTC.

This clone was found a few times. V is TRBV6-5 and J is TRBJ2-5, with no clear D. Trimming left V 6 bases short and J 5 bases short, with 7 bases between. CDR1 and CDR2 (germline): MNHEY, SVGAGI. The CDR3 has 11 amino acids. The CDR3 nucleotides are TGTGCCAGCAGCCTTGAGGAGACCCAGTACTTC. Encoded protein: CASSLEETQYF.

The chain uses TRBV5-6 and TRBJ2-3; D possibly corresponds to TRBD2 (5 bases). CDR1 and CDR2 from the germline V gene are SGHDT and YYEEEE. V gave up 4 bases and J gave up 3 bases, with 15 bases separating them. This CDR3 region has 15 residues. The CDR3 region is CASSPPSRVTDTQYF. For the CDR3, the DNA is TGTGCCAGCAGCCCCCCGTCGAGGGTGACAGATACGCAGTATTTT.

The gene calls are TRBV28 and TRBJ2-7, with a tentative D call TRBD2 (6 bases). Germline lookup yields CDR1 MDHEN and CDR2 SYDVKM. The CDR3 contains 15 residues. Trimming shortened V by 6 bases and J by 2 bases, and 17 bases separated the two germline ends. CDR3 in DNA: TGTGCCAGCAGCTCGCCGAGTAGCGGAACCTACGAGCAGTACTTC. It yields the protein CASSSPSSGTYEQYF.

This clone was seen more than once but under ten times. This sequence joins TRBV27 and TRBJ2-3; 8 nucleotides match TRBD2. V lost 3 bases, J lost 0 bases, and 8 bases stayed unmatched. This CDR3 is 17 amino acids long. The germline V gene has CDR1 MNHEY and CDR2 SMNVEV (reference sequence). Here the CDR3 DNA reads TGTGCCAGCAGTTTGGGGTCGGCGGGAGGCAGCACAGATACGCAGTATTTT. Translation: CASSLGSAGGSTDTQYF.

The rearrangement joins TRBV6-5 to TRBJ2-1, with TRBD1 matching 7 bases. Germline-derived CDR1 and CDR2 are MNHEY and SVGAGI. The CDR3 covers 14 residues. V was clipped by 4 bases and J by 4 bases; unmatched bases: 4. The CDR3 spells CASSSDRAYNEQFF. The CDR3, as DNA: TGTGCCAGCAGTTCAGACAGGGCATACAATGAGCAGTTCTTC.

CDR3 loop: CSASSREAFF. CDR3 nucleotide sequence: TGCAGTGCTAGTTCTCGGGAAGCTTTCTTT. V usage is TRBV20-1 and J usage is TRBJ1-1; no clear D. Germline values: CDR1 DFQATT, CDR2 SNEGSKA (reference sequence). V shed 3 bases and J shed 8 bases, with 7 bases lying between them. This CDR3 has 10 residues.

CDR3 loop: CATGPGTGSTDTQYF. CDR3 bases: TGTGCCACCGGACCGGGGACAGGGAGCACAGATACGCAGTATTTT. V gene TRBV6-1 combines with J gene TRBJ2-3, with TRBD1 matching 9 bases. J gave up 0 bases and V 10 bases, and 8 bases lay outside the gene matches. This CDR3 region has 15 residues. Germline CDR1 is MNHNS and CDR2 is SASEGT.

The gene calls are TRBV5-1 and TRBJ2-1; 7 nucleotides agree with TRBD1. This CDR3 spans 15 amino acids. V lost 3 bases, J lost 8 bases, and 11 bases stayed unmatched. The germline V gene has CDR1 SGHRS and CDR2 YFSETQ. In nucleotides, the CDR3 is TGCGCCAGCAGCTCCCGTTACAGGGGTAGCGATGAGCAGTTCTTC. Residues: CASSSRYRGSDEQFF.

This clone was seen only a few times. The gene calls are TRBV19 and TRBJ1-4; weak D call: TRBD1 (6 bases). Germline V lookup: CDR1 LNHDA, CDR2 SQIVND (reference sequence). This CDR3 spans 12 amino acids. Deletions cut 5 bases from V and 6 bases from J, with 7 bases between. The CDR3, as DNA: TGTGCCAGTAGTGGGGGCTATGAAAAACTGTTTTTT. It codes for CASSGGYEKLFF.

The genes are TRBV7-2 and TRBJ2-7, with 7 bases aligning to TRBD2. Trimming cost V 3 bases and J 2 bases; bases outside gene matches: 7. The germline V gene has CDR1 SGHTA and CDR2 FQGNSA. The CDR3 has 15 amino acids. In DNA form, the CDR3 reads TGTGCCAGCAGCTTTTGGCGGGAGCTTACCTACGAGCAGTACTTC. Its translation is CASSFWRELTYEQYF.

The rearrangement uses TRBV11-2 and TRBJ2-7, with 11 nucleotides matching TRBD1. CDR3 length equals 19 residues. Unmatched junction bases numbered 15, after V lost 2 bases and J lost 3 bases. From germline, CDR1 is SGHAT and CDR2 FQNNGV. CDR3 sequence: CASSLILGQGVPKLYEQYF. CDR3 in DNA: TGTGCCAGCAGCTTAATCTTGGGACAGGGGGTACCGAAACTCTACGAGCAGTACTTC.

V is TRBV5-1 and J is TRBJ2-3; D call uncertain. CDR1 SGHRS and CDR2 YFSETQ come from the germline V gene. The CDR3 spans 12 residues. V was trimmed by 1 base and J by 3 bases, leaving 3 bases between them. This CDR3 is CASSLQTDTQYF. Written as DNA, the CDR3 is TGCGCCAGCAGCTTGCAAACAGATACGCAGTATTTT.

This sequence joins TRBV7-2 and TRBJ1-2, with D unclear. Per germline, CDR1 SGHTA and CDR2 FQGNSA. V was pared by 5 bases and J by 8 bases, with 18 bases between. This CDR3 has 14 residues. The CDR3 nucleotides read TGTGCCAGCAGCCCCCGGACGGACCCGGGGGGCTACACCTTC. Translated: CASSPRTDPGGYTF.

The rearrangement joins TRBV28 to TRBJ2-3, with D perhaps matching TRBD2 (5 bases). The germline gives CDR1 MDHEN, CDR2 SYDVKM. The CDR3 is made up of 15 amino acids. Trimming pared 7 bases from V and 1 base from J, leaving 15 bases between. The CDR3 DNA sequence: TGTGCCAGCAAAGTCGCGGGTAGGGGCACAGATACGCAGTATTTT. Amino acids: CASKVAGRGTDTQYF.